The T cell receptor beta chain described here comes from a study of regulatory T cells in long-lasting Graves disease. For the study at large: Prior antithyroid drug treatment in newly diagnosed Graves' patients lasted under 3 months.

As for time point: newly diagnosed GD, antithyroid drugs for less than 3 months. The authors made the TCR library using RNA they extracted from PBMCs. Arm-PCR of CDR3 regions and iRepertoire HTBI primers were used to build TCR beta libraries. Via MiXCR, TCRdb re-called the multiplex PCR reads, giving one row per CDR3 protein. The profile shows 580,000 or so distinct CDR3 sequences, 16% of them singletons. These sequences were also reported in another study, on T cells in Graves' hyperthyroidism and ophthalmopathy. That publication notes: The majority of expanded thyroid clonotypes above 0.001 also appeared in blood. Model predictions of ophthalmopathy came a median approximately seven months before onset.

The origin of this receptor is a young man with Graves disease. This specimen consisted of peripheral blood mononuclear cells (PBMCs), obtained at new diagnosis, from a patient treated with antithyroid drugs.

The CDR3 region is CASSRQGAGYGYTF. For the CDR3, the DNA is TGTGCCAGCAGTCGACAGGGGGCGGGCTATGGCTACACCTTC. V is TRBV28 and J is TRBJ1-2; 10 bases are shared with TRBD1. Looked up from germline, CDR1 is MDHEN and CDR2 is SYDVKM. V lost 5 bases and J lost 4; bases outside the gene matches: 4. This CDR3 spans 14 amino acids.